This TCR beta chain was sequenced during a study of blood T cell repertoires in COVID-19. The data were produced by immunoSEQ multiplex PCR, yet TCRdb's version contains in-frame clones alone and is incomplete. The sample lists some 80,000 clones, less than 90% occurring once. The sequenced sample was peripheral blood. The sequence derives from a human donor in a cohort sampled during active COVID-19.

In nucleotides, the CDR3 is TGTGCCAGCAGTTCCTTTTTCTGGCGGGTTGAAGAGACCCAGTACTTC. Its translation: CASSSFFWRVEETQYF. The rearrangement links TRBV28 to TRBJ2-5, with TRBD2 as a possible D gene (5 bases). This CDR3 has 16 amino acids. The germline gives CDR1 MDHEN, CDR2 SYDVKM. V was pared by 4 bases and J by 3 bases, with 18 bases between.